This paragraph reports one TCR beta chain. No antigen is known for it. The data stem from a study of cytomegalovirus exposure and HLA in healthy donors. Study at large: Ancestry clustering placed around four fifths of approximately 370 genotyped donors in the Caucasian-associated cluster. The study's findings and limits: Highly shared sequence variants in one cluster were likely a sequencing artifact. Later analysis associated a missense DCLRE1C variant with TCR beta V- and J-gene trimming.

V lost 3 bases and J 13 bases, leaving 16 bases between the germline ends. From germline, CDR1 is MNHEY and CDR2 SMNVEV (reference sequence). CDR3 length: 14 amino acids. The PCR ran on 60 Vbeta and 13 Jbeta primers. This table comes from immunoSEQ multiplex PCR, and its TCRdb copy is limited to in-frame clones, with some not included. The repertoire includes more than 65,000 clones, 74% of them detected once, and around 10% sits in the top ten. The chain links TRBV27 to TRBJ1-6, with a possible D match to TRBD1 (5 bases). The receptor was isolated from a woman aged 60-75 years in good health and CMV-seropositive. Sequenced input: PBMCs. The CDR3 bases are TGTGCCAGCAGTTTTCTCCAGGGTAGTCTTCCCCTCCACTTT. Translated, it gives CASSFLQGSLPLHF.